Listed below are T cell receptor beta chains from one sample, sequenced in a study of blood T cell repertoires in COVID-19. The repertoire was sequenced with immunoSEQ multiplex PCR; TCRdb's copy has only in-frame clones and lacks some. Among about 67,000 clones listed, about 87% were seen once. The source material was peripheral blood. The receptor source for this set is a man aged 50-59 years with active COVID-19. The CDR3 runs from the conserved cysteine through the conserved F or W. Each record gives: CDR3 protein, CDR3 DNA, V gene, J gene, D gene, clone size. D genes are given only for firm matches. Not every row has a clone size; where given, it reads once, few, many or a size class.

cdr3_aa: CATTRGGNTEAFF
cdr3_nt: TGTGCCACCACAAGGGGGGGTAACACTGAAGCTTTCTTT
v_call: TRBV2
j_call: TRBJ1-1
d_call: -
clone_size: -

cdr3_aa: CASSLEAGAAFF
cdr3_nt: TGTGCCAGCAGCTTAGAAGCGGGGGCGGCTTTCTTT
v_call: TRBV7-2
j_call: TRBJ1-1
d_call: -
clone_size: -

cdr3_aa: CASSRSGGPYEQYF
cdr3_nt: TGTGCCAGCAGCCGTAGCGGGGGTCCCTACGAGCAGTACTTC
v_call: TRBV5-6
j_call: TRBJ2-7
d_call: TRBD2
clone_size: -

cdr3_aa: CSAHETEAFF
cdr3_nt: TGCAGCGCCCATGAGACTGAAGCTTTCTTT
v_call: TRBV29-1
j_call: TRBJ1-1
d_call: -
clone_size: -

cdr3_aa: CATSDSLGVAGETNTGELFF
cdr3_nt: TGTGCCACCAGTGATTCGCTCGGGGTAGCGGGAGAGACGAACACCGGGGAGCTGTTTTTT
v_call: TRBV24-1
j_call: TRBJ2-2
d_call: TRBD2
clone_size: -

cdr3_aa: CASSLAGGAGQPQHF
cdr3_nt: TGTGCCAGCAGCTTGGCTGGGGGGGCAGGGCAGCCCCAGCATTTT
v_call: TRBV5-6
j_call: TRBJ1-5
d_call: -
clone_size: few

cdr3_aa: CATSDFPQGNNEQFF
cdr3_nt: TGTGCCACCAGTGATTTCCCCCAGGGGAACAATGAGCAGTTCTTC
v_call: TRBV24-1
j_call: TRBJ2-1
d_call: -
clone_size: -

cdr3_aa: CASSELRELPSPLHF
cdr3_nt: TGTGCCAGCAGTGAATTACGAGAGCTTCCCTCACCCCTCCACTTT
v_call: TRBV6-1
j_call: TRBJ1-6
d_call: -
clone_size: few

cdr3_aa: CASSLITNEQFF
cdr3_nt: TGTGCCAGCAGCTTAATTACTAATGAGCAGTTCTTC
v_call: TRBV7-2
j_call: TRBJ2-1
d_call: -
clone_size: -

cdr3_aa: CASQRPGTSGRGDTQYF
cdr3_nt: TGTGCCAGCCAAAGACCCGGGACTAGCGGGAGAGGAGATACGCAGTATTTT
v_call: TRBV18
j_call: TRBJ2-3
d_call: TRBD2
clone_size: -

cdr3_aa: CASSLQTGSWQYF
cdr3_nt: TGTGCCAGCAGCTTACAGACAGGGTCATGGCAGTACTTC
v_call: TRBV7-9
j_call: TRBJ2-7
d_call: TRBD1
clone_size: -

cdr3_aa: CASREGAGELFF
cdr3_nt: TGTGCCAGCAGGGAAGGGGCCGGGGAGCTGTTTTTT
v_call: TRBV27
j_call: TRBJ2-2
d_call: -
clone_size: -

cdr3_aa: CASSMWGKSDEQYF
cdr3_nt: TGTGCCAGTAGTATGTGGGGCAAATCGGACGAGCAGTACTTC
v_call: TRBV19
j_call: TRBJ2-7
d_call: -
clone_size: -

cdr3_aa: CASSFLEAQYGYTF
cdr3_nt: TGTGCCAGCAGTTTTCTGGAGGCGCAATATGGCTACACCTTC
v_call: TRBV28
j_call: TRBJ1-2
d_call: -
clone_size: -

cdr3_aa: CASRITGVNSPLHF
cdr3_nt: TGTGCCAGCAGGATCACAGGGGTTAATTCACCCCTCCACTTT
v_call: TRBV28
j_call: TRBJ1-6
d_call: TRBD1
clone_size: -

cdr3_aa: CASSLVREQYF
cdr3_nt: TGTGCCAGCAGCTTAGTACGGGAGCAGTACTTC
v_call: TRBV7-8
j_call: TRBJ2-7
d_call: -
clone_size: -

cdr3_aa: CASSPAQGLYGYTF
cdr3_nt: TGTGCCAGCTCACCAGCACAGGGCCTCTATGGCTACACCTTC
v_call: TRBV18
j_call: TRBJ1-2
d_call: -
clone_size: -

cdr3_aa: CASSPPPRSSSYNEQFF
cdr3_nt: TGTGCCAGCAGCCCCCCCCCGAGGTCAAGCTCCTACAATGAGCAGTTCTTC
v_call: TRBV7-9
j_call: TRBJ2-1
d_call: -
clone_size: -

cdr3_aa: CASSADRGPSYEQYF
cdr3_nt: TGTGCCAGCAGCGCCGACAGGGGGCCATCCTACGAGCAGTACTTC
v_call: TRBV7-2
j_call: TRBJ2-7
d_call: TRBD1
clone_size: -

cdr3_aa: CASSWVGSSSTDTQYF
cdr3_nt: TGCGCCAGCAGCTGGGTAGGGAGTTCTAGCACAGATACGCAGTATTTT
v_call: TRBV5-1
j_call: TRBJ2-3
d_call: -
clone_size: -

cdr3_aa: CASSLNRPPYNEQFF
cdr3_nt: TGTGCCAGCAGCTTAAACAGACCACCCTACAATGAGCAGTTCTTC
v_call: TRBV7-3
j_call: TRBJ2-1
d_call: -
clone_size: -

cdr3_aa: CASSYRRPEGEAFF
cdr3_nt: TGTGCCAGCAGTTACAGGAGGCCCGAGGGTGAAGCTTTCTTT
v_call: TRBV6-2/TRBV6-3
j_call: TRBJ1-1
d_call: -
clone_size: -

cdr3_aa: CASSFGTSGTVSTDTQYF
cdr3_nt: TGTGCCAGCAGCTTTGGGACTAGCGGGACCGTTAGCACAGATACGCAGTATTTT
v_call: TRBV7-2
j_call: TRBJ2-3
d_call: TRBD2
clone_size: once

cdr3_aa: CASSYSLTGAGVGTDTQYF
cdr3_nt: TGTGCCAGCAGTTACTCCCTAACGGGAGCTGGCGTTGGAACAGATACGCAGTATTTT
v_call: TRBV6-2/TRBV6-3
j_call: TRBJ2-3
d_call: -
clone_size: -

cdr3_aa: CASSRDSQTIRSSYNEQFF
cdr3_nt: TGTGCCAGCAGCCGCGACAGCCAGACCATTAGAAGCTCCTACAATGAGCAGTTCTTC
v_call: TRBV13
j_call: TRBJ2-1
d_call: -
clone_size: -

cdr3_aa: CASSTHRQGFGNTIYF
cdr3_nt: TGTGCCAGCAGCACGCACAGACAGGGCTTTGGAAACACCATATATTTT
v_call: TRBV7-2
j_call: TRBJ1-3
d_call: TRBD1
clone_size: -

cdr3_aa: CASSVDRNEQFF
cdr3_nt: TGTGCCAGCAGCGTAGATCGTAATGAGCAGTTCTTC
v_call: TRBV9
j_call: TRBJ2-1
d_call: -
clone_size: -

cdr3_aa: CASSIGFWREGRFNEQFF
cdr3_nt: TGTGCCAGTAGTATAGGTTTTTGGCGGGAGGGCCGGTTCAATGAGCAGTTCTTC
v_call: TRBV19
j_call: TRBJ2-1
d_call: TRBD2
clone_size: -

cdr3_aa: CASSLGGDTEAFF
cdr3_nt: TGTGCCAGCAGTTTAGGCGGTGACACTGAAGCTTTCTTT
v_call: TRBV27
j_call: TRBJ1-1
d_call: -
clone_size: once

cdr3_aa: CASSLLSGSSSYNEQFF
cdr3_nt: TGTGCCAGCAGTCTTCTCAGCGGGAGTTCCTCCTACAATGAGCAGTTCTTC
v_call: TRBV28
j_call: TRBJ2-1
d_call: TRBD2
clone_size: -

cdr3_aa: CASRRTVTQPQHF
cdr3_nt: TGTGCCAGCAGGAGGACAGTAACTCAGCCCCAGCATTTT
v_call: TRBV6-5
j_call: TRBJ1-5
d_call: -
clone_size: -

cdr3_aa: CSVRMSGDPEQFF
cdr3_nt: TGCAGCGTCCGAATGTCGGGAGACCCTGAGCAGTTCTTC
v_call: TRBV29-1
j_call: TRBJ2-1
d_call: -
clone_size: -

cdr3_aa: CASSQDVLAGTSWEQFF
cdr3_nt: TGCGCCAGCAGCCAAGATGTCCTAGCGGGGACGTCCTGGGAGCAGTTCTTC
v_call: TRBV4-3
j_call: TRBJ2-1
d_call: TRBD2
clone_size: -

cdr3_aa: CASSLDRATEAFF
cdr3_nt: TGTGCCAGCAGCTTAGACAGGGCCACTGAAGCTTTCTTT
v_call: TRBV7-6
j_call: TRBJ1-1
d_call: -
clone_size: once

cdr3_aa: CASSLAWSRTEAFF
cdr3_nt: TGTGCCAGCAGCTTAGCTTGGAGCCGCACTGAAGCTTTCTTT
v_call: TRBV7-2
j_call: TRBJ1-1
d_call: -
clone_size: -

cdr3_aa: CASSYFPRTGGGYTF
cdr3_nt: TGTGCCAGCAGTTACTTTCCGCGGACAGGGGGCGGCTACACCTTC
v_call: TRBV6-5
j_call: TRBJ1-2
d_call: TRBD1
clone_size: -

cdr3_aa: CATSDSRTGSKPQHF
cdr3_nt: TGTGCCACCAGTGACTCTCGGACAGGGAGTAAGCCCCAGCATTTT
v_call: TRBV24-1
j_call: TRBJ1-5
d_call: TRBD1
clone_size: -

cdr3_aa: CASSSRGPMDTEAFF
cdr3_nt: TGTGCCAGCAGCTCCAGGGGCCCTATGGACACTGAAGCTTTCTTT
v_call: TRBV7-2
j_call: TRBJ1-1
d_call: -
clone_size: once

cdr3_aa: CASSPGTHYGYTF
cdr3_nt: TGTGCCAGCAGCCCAGGGACTCACTATGGCTACACCTTC
v_call: TRBV11-3
j_call: TRBJ1-2
d_call: -
clone_size: -

cdr3_aa: CASRTRGTWEKAFF
cdr3_nt: TGTGCCAGTAGAACCAGGGGGACATGGGAAAAGGCTTTCTTT
v_call: TRBV19
j_call: TRBJ1-1
d_call: TRBD1
clone_size: -

cdr3_aa: CASSSGGQFYSYNEQFF
cdr3_nt: TGTGCCAGCAGTTCTGGCGGACAGTTTTATTCCTACAATGAGCAGTTCTTC
v_call: TRBV2
j_call: TRBJ2-1
d_call: -
clone_size: -

cdr3_aa: CASRIRRLRDEQYF
cdr3_nt: TGTGCCAGCAGAATTAGAAGGCTGCGGGACGAGCAGTACTTC
v_call: TRBV28
j_call: TRBJ2-7
d_call: -
clone_size: -

cdr3_aa: CASSPLLSTWQYF
cdr3_nt: TGTGCCAGCAGTCCACTACTTTCCACCTGGCAGTACTTC
v_call: TRBV2
j_call: TRBJ2-7
d_call: -
clone_size: once

cdr3_aa: CASSPTDSQGYYGYTF
cdr3_nt: TGTGCCAGCAGCCCGACGGATTCACAGGGATACTATGGCTACACCTTC
v_call: TRBV5-8
j_call: TRBJ1-2
d_call: -
clone_size: -

cdr3_aa: CASSYRYDTEAFF
cdr3_nt: TGTGCCAGCAGTTACCGGTACGACACTGAAGCTTTCTTT
v_call: TRBV6-5
j_call: TRBJ1-1
d_call: -
clone_size: -

cdr3_aa: CASSYGQYYGYTF
cdr3_nt: TGTGCCAGCAGTTACGGACAGTACTATGGCTACACCTTC
v_call: TRBV6-5
j_call: TRBJ1-2
d_call: -
clone_size: -

cdr3_aa: CASSNRDRGYEQYF
cdr3_nt: TGTGCCAGCAGCAACCGGGACAGGGGTTACGAGCAGTACTTC
v_call: TRBV21-1
j_call: TRBJ2-7
d_call: -
clone_size: once

cdr3_aa: CASRGSIRTGELFF
cdr3_nt: TGTGCCAGCAGGGGCAGCATCCGTACCGGGGAGCTGTTTTTT
v_call: TRBV28
j_call: TRBJ2-2
d_call: -
clone_size: -

cdr3_aa: CASRRTGESTDTQYF
cdr3_nt: TGCGCCAGCCGACGGACAGGGGAGAGCACAGATACGCAGTATTTT
v_call: TRBV5-1
j_call: TRBJ2-3
d_call: TRBD1
clone_size: -